A single sample gave rise to the 17 T cell receptor beta chains below, sequenced in a study of shared clonotypes between healthy human individuals. TCRdb keeps only in-frame clones here, not all; method: immunoSEQ multiplex PCR. The data hold over 2 million clones, with about 95% observed a single time. CD8 cells regarded as naive lacked CD45RO, were positively chosen for CCR7, and omitted terminally differentiated effector memory CD45RA+ cells. Material: naive CD8+ T cells sorted from blood. Receptors originate from a man aged 18-30 years in good health.

The rearrangement joins TRBV6-5 to TRBJ1-1; D is undetermined. V was cut by 3 bases and J by 1 base, with 9 bases left in between. Germline values: CDR1 MNHEY, CDR2 SVGAGI. The CDR3 length is 14 residues. The CDR3 reads CASSYFFGNTEAFF. CDR3 sequence (DNA): TGTGCCAGCAGTTATTTTTTTGGGAACACTGAAGCTTTCTTT.

This chain joins TRBV9 and TRBJ1-4, with a possible D match to TRBD1 (6 bases). V was cut by 2 bases and J by 8 bases, with 13 bases left in between. Germline CDR1 is SGDLS and CDR2 is YYNGEE. CDR3 length: 14 residues. DNA of the CDR3: TGTGCCAGCAGCGTTGGCCGAGGGGGAGAAAAACTGTTTTTT. This gives the protein CASSVGRGGEKLFF.

The chain uses TRBV28 and TRBJ1-5; D is unresolved. Germline assignment: CDR1 MDHEN and CDR2 SYDVKM. CDR3 length equals 14 residues. Trimming pared 3 bases from V and 3 bases from J, leaving 9 bases between. DNA of the CDR3: TGTGCCAGCAGTTTGGATATCATCAATCAGCCCCAGCATTTT. As protein: CASSLDIINQPQHF.

This clone has a single count. V usage is TRBV27 and J usage is TRBJ2-2, with D possibly TRBD2 on 6 matching bases. This CDR3 has 18 amino acids. CDR1 is MNHEY, CDR2 SMNVEV, per germline (reference sequence). The germline V and J ends were trimmed by 0 bases and 1 base, with 15 bases remaining between them. The DNA of the CDR3 is TGTGCCAGCAGTTTATCGGTTAAACTAGCTGTGAACACCGGGGAGCTGTTTTTT. Translated: CASSLSVKLAVNTGELFF.

The V gene is TRBV5-1, the J gene TRBJ1-1, with unresolved D. CDR3 length equals 14 residues. Trimming took 3 bases from V and 0 from J, leaving 9 bases between them. Per the germline V gene, CDR1 is SGHRS and CDR2 is YFSETQ. The CDR3, as DNA: TGCGCCAGCAGCTCGGACGAGATGAACACTGAAGCTTTCTTT. Translated: CASSSDEMNTEAFF.

The CDR3 spells CASSEGLYTLSSSYEQYF. CDR3 in DNA: TGTGCCAGCAGTGAAGGTCTGTACACACTGTCCAGCTCCTACGAGCAGTACTTC. The V call is TRBV6-1, the J call TRBJ2-7; D is uncertain. The germline V and J ends were trimmed by 1 base and 0 bases, with 19 bases remaining between them. The CDR3 runs to 18 residues. Germline CDR1 and CDR2: MNHNS and SASEGT.

The chain combines TRBV11-2 with TRBJ2-5, with TRBD2 as a possible D gene (6 bases). CDR1 is SGHAT, CDR2 FQNNGV, per germline. This CDR3 spans 16 amino acids. The ends were cut back, 5 bases at V and 5 bases at J, with 21 bases in the middle. The CDR3 sequence is CASSPLLAREPETQYF. In DNA, the CDR3 is TGTGCCAGCAGCCCCCTTCTAGCGCGAGAACCCGAGACCCAGTACTTC.

A single count supports this clone. The CDR3 region has the DNA TGCAGCGCTCAGACAGTTAACTCTGGAAACACCATATATTTT. It codes for CSAQTVNSGNTIYF. The genes are TRBV29-1 and TRBJ1-3, with D possibly being TRBD1 (5 bases). The CDR3 loop spans 14 amino acids. Trimming removed 7 bases at V and 0 bases at J, with 13 bases between. CDR1 and CDR2 (germline): SQVTM, ANQGSEA.

The chain is built from TRBV7-8 and TRBJ2-5; 13 bases agree with TRBD2. The CDR3 sequence is 19 residues long. Trimming at V came to 3 bases and at J to 0 bases, leaving 10 bases not matched to a gene. CDR1 is SGHVS and CDR2 is FQNEAQ in the germline V gene. In DNA, the CDR3 is TGTGCCAGCAGCTTCGGACTAGCGGGGGTGGAGGGGTACCAAGAGACCCAGTACTTC. Protein product: CASSFGLAGVEGYQETQYF.

A note on this clone: A junction end diverges from the germline sequence, so it may reflect a read error. The V gene is TRBV7-7, the J gene TRBJ2-1, with TRBD2 matching over 9 bases. Germline CDR1 reads SSHAT; CDR2 reads FNYEAQ (reference sequence). This CDR3 contains 21 residues. CDR3 loop: CASSYKAGGSIPRGSYNEQFF. CDR3 sequence (DNA): TGTGCTAGCAGCTACAAAGCGGGAGGTTCGATTCCGAGGGGTTCCTACAATGAGCAGTTCTTC.

This clone was picked up one time. V and J are TRBV10-2 and TRBJ2-7; a weak D match, TRBD1 (5 bases). Looked up from germline, CDR1 is WSHSY and CDR2 is SAAADI. CDR3 length equals 13 residues. The V gene lost 6 bases and the J gene lost 2 bases, with 11 bases spanning the gap. CDR3 in amino acids: CASSPDRTYEQYF. CDR3 DNA: TGCGCCAGCAGCCCCGACAGAACCTACGAGCAGTACTTC.

CDR3: CASSLSGGTKLYEQYF. CDR3 bases: TGTGCCAGCAGTTTAAGCGGCGGGACAAAACTTTACGAGCAGTACTTC. The J gene is TRBJ2-7, the V gene TRBV27, with D tentatively TRBD1 or TRBD2 (6 bases each). Between the trimmed V and J ends, which lost 2 bases and 4 bases, there was a span of 18 bases. The CDR3 spans 16 residues. Per germline, CDR1 MNHEY and CDR2 SMNVEV (reference sequence).

This chain uses TRBV7-6 with TRBJ2-7, with D possibly TRBD1 on 10 matching bases. The CDR3 is 15 amino acids. Germline V lookup: CDR1 SGHVS, CDR2 FNYEAQ. V was clipped by 5 bases and J by 6 bases, with 20 bases between them. CDR3 bases: TGTGCCAGCAGCCCCCTAGCGGGGACAGGGGTCGAGCAGTACTTC. The encoded protein is CASSPLAGTGVEQYF.

The rearrangement uses TRBV5-1 and TRBJ1-2; 9 nucleotides line up with TRBD1. V gave up 2 bases and J gave up 6 bases; unmatched junction bases: 2. This CDR3 has 13 amino acids. The V gene's germline CDR1 is SGHRS and CDR2 YFSETQ. This chain's CDR3 is CASSFRTGDGYTF. The DNA for the CDR3 is TGCGCCAGCAGCTTTAGGACAGGGGATGGCTACACCTTC.

This clone has just a few counts. At the DNA level, this CDR3 is encoded by other sequences in the same sample as well. The chain employs TRBV9 and TRBJ2-7, with no clear D. The CDR3 covers 12 residues. Trimming stripped 3 bases from V and 3 bases from J, with 7 bases between. Germline V gene data show CDR1 as SGDLS and CDR2 as YYNGEE. CDR3 coding DNA: TGTGCCAGCAGCGATTCTAGCTACGAGCAGTACTTC. This codes for CASSDSSYEQYF.

V is TRBV6-6 and J is TRBJ2-3; TRBD2 matches 10 bases. The CDR3 runs to 13 residues. V was pared by 8 bases and J by 3 bases, with 2 bases of the junction left unmatched. Germline CDR1 reads MNHNY; CDR2 reads SVGAGI (reference sequence). This CDR3 reads CASGLAETDTQYF. Written as DNA, the CDR3 is TGTGCCAGCGGACTAGCGGAGACAGATACGCAGTATTTT.

V gene TRBV18 combines with J gene TRBJ2-5, with 12 bases that match TRBD2. V lost 3 bases to trimming and J lost 2 bases; unmatched junction nucleotides: 10. The CDR3 loop spans 18 amino acids. Per the germline V gene, CDR1 is KGHSH and CDR2 is LQKENI. The CDR3 protein is CASSPTSGRGSGQETQYF. In DNA, the CDR3 is TGTGCCAGCTCACCGACTAGCGGGAGAGGTAGCGGGCAAGAGACCCAGTACTTC.